This T cell receptor (beta chain) was captured by sequencing in a study of blood T cell repertoires in COVID-19. Here immunoSEQ multiplex PCR was the method, and the copy in TCRdb shows in-frame clones only, minus some. The table records about 440,000 clones, around 90% of them present only once. CDR1 MNHEY and CDR2 SVGEGT come from the germline V gene. The CDR3 is made up of 15 amino acids. Trimming cost V 5 bases and J 1 base; bases outside gene matches: 7. Participants spanned ages roughly 18 to 90 years and resided in fewer than 30 US areas. The TCR comes from a woman younger than 30 with acute COVID-19. This chain connects TRBV6-2 or TRBV6-3 to TRBJ1-2; TRBD1 matches 7 bases. Input material: PBMCs or T cells enriched from blood (not recorded which). The CDR3 nucleotides are TGTGCCAGCAGTCGTGGACAGGCCTTTAACTATGGCTACACCTTC. This translates into CASSRGQAFNYGYTF.